This TCR beta chain was identified in a study of shared clonotypes between healthy human individuals. Study at large: Participating donors consisted of a couple of women and a few men aged 18 to 49. Study findings and constraints: The study sampled only blood, and tissue repertoires likely differ.

The CDR3 runs 13 residues. Germline CDR1 reads LGHNA; CDR2 reads YSLEER. The V end lost 3 bases, the J end lost 3 bases, and 9 bases lay between the germline ends. Researchers partitioned CD4+ cells into CD45RA+ naive and CD45RA-negative memory subsets. The sample holds one count of this clone. The antigen is undetermined. This same CDR3 is encoded by further DNA sequences in the sample. Here immunoSEQ multiplex PCR was the method, and the copy in TCRdb shows in-frame clones only, minus some. The sample yields approximately 1.5 million clones, 95% to 99% seen once. Input material: naive CD4+ T cells sorted from blood. Noted subset: CD45RA+ positively selected. The V and J genes are TRBV4-3 and TRBJ2-7, with TRBD2 as a possible D gene (6 bases). The receptor was derived from a man under 40 in good health. CDR3 DNA sequence: TGCGCCAGCAGCCAGGGGGGAAGCTACGAGCAGTACTTC. It specifies CASSQGGSYEQYF.